This TCR beta chain was observed in a study of control samples from healthy donors and cancer patients. Losses at the gene ends were 3 bases for V and 4 bases for J; bases not matched to a gene: 21. The V gene's germline CDR1 is SGHNT and CDR2 YYREEE (reference sequence). This CDR3 has 19 amino acids. TCRdb's copy holds only in-frame clones and misses some; the assay was immunoSEQ multiplex PCR. The sample consists of around 160,000 clones, 93% of them appearing once. The TCR originated in a young man in good health. The gene calls are TRBV5-4 and TRBJ2-7; 8 positions agree with TRBD1. The material sequenced was blood. CDR3 nucleotide sequence: TGTGCCAGCAGCTCCATTTTCCCCCGGACAGGGAGAGCTGCTTACGAGCAGTACTTC. It encodes CASSSIFPRTGRAAYEQYF.